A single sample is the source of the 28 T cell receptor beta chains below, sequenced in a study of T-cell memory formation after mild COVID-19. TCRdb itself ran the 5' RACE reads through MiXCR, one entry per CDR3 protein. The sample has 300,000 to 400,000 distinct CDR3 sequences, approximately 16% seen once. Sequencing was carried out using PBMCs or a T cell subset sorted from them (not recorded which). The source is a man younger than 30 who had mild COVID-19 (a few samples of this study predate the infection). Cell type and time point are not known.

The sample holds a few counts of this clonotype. CDR3 residues: CASSQAVPGVGYGYTF. The DNA of the CDR3 is TGTGCCAGCAGCCAAGCTGTGCCAGGGGTCGGTTATGGCTACACCTTC. The chain employs TRBV4-2 and TRBJ1-2; TRBD1 might be the D (6 bases). Germline CDR1 is LGHNA and CDR2 is YNFKEQ. This CDR3 contains 16 residues. Trimming removed 1 base from V and 5 bases from J, with 17 bases in between.

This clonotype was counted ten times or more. Here the CDR3 DNA reads TGTGCCAGCAGTTACCTTCTCGAGGGACCTCGCGAGACCCAGTACTTC. As protein: CASSYLLEGPRETQYF. V and J are TRBV6-2 or TRBV6-3 and TRBJ2-5; D may be TRBD1 or TRBD2 (5 bases each). The germline gives CDR1 MNHEY, CDR2 SVGEGT. The ends were cut back, 2 bases at V and 5 bases at J, with 18 bases in the middle. There are 16 residues in the CDR3.

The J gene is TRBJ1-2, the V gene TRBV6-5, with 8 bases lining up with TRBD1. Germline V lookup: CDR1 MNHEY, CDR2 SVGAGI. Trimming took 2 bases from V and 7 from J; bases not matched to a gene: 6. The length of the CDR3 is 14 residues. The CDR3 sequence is CASSYQDRDRGYTF. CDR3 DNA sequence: TGTGCCAGCAGTTACCAGGACAGGGATCGTGGCTACACCTTC.

The CDR3 coding sequence is TGTGCCAGCAGCACGTCGGCCAAAAACATTCAGTACTTC. Its protein product is CASSTSAKNIQYF. The V gene is TRBV27, the J gene TRBJ2-4, with D unclear. The CDR3 is 13 amino acids. Germline CDR1 is MNHEY and CDR2 is SMNVEV (reference sequence). V dropped 6 bases and J dropped 1 base, with 7 bases sitting between them.

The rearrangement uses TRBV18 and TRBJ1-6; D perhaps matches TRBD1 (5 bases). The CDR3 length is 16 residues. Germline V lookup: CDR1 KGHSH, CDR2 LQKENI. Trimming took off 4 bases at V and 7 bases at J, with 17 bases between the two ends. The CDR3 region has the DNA TGTGCCAGCTCACTTTGGGGCGGCGGGTCAAATTCACCCCTCCACTTT. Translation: CASSLWGGGSNSPLHF.

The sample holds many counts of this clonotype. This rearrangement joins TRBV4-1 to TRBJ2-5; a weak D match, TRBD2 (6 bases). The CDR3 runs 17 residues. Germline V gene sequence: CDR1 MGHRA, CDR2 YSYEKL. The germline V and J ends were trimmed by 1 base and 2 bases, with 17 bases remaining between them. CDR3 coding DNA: TGCGCCAGCAGCCAAGGTCCCCGCGGTAGCGGACAAGAGACCCAGTACTTC. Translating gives CASSQGPRGSGQETQYF.

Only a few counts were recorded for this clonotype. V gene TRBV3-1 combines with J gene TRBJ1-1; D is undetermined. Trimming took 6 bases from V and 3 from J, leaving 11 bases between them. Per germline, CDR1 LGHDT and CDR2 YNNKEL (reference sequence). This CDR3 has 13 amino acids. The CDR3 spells CASRDLEDTEAFF. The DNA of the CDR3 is TGTGCCAGCAGAGACCTGGAGGACACTGAAGCTTTCTTT. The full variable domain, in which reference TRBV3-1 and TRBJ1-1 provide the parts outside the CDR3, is DTAVSQTPKYLVTQMGNDKSIKCEQNLGHDTMYWYKQDSKKFLKIMFSYNNKELIINETVPNRFSPKSPDKAHLNLHINSLELGDSAVYFCASRDLEDTEAFFGQGTRLTVV.

This CDR3 reads CASSLGASTEAFF. The CDR3 DNA reads TGTGCCAGCAGCTTGGGGGCTTCCACTGAAGCTTTCTTT. The rearrangement uses TRBV5-6 and TRBJ1-1; D gene uncertain. Trimming cost V 0 bases and J 4 bases, with 7 bases left between them. CDR3 length: 13 amino acids. The germline V gene has CDR1 SGHDT and CDR2 YYEEEE. The full variable domain, in which reference TRBV5-6 and TRBJ1-1 provide the parts outside the CDR3, is DAGVTQSPTHLIKTRGQQVTLRCSPKSGHDTVSWYQQALGQGPQFIFQYYEEEERQRGNFPDRFSGHQFPNYSSELNVNALLLGDSALYLCASSLGASTEAFFGQGTRLTVV.

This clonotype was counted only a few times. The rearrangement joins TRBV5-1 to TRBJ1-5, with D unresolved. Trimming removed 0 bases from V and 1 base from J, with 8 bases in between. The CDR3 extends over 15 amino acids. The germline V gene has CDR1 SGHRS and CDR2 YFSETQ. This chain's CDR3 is CASSLGGGSNQPQHF. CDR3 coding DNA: TGCGCCAGCAGCTTGGGCGGAGGGAGCAATCAGCCCCAGCATTTT.

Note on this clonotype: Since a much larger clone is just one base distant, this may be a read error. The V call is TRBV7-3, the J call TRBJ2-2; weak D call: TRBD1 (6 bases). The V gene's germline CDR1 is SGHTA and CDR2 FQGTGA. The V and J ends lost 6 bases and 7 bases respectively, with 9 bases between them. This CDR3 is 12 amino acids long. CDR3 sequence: CASRQGFGELFF. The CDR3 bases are TGTGCCAGCAGGCAGGGGTTCGGGGAGCTGTTTTTT.

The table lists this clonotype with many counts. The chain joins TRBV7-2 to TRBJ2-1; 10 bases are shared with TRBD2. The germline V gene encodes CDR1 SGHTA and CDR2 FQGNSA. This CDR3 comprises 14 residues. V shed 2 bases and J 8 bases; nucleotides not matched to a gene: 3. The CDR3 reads CASSLRLAGDEQFF. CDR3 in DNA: TGTGCCAGCAGCTTACGGCTAGCGGGGGATGAGCAGTTCTTC.

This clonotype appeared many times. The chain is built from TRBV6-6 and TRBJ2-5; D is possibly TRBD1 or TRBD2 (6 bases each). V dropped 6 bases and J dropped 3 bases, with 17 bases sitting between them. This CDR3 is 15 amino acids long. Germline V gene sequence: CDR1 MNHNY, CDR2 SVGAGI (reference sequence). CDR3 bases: TGTGCCAGCAGACCCCAAGGGGGGCCGGAAGAGACCCAGTACTTC. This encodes CASRPQGGPEETQYF.

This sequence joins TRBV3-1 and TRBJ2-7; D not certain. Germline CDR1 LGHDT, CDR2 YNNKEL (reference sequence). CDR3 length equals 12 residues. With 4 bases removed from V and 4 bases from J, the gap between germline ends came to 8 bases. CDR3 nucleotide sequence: TGTGCCAGCAGCCCCCGTCGGTACGAGCAGTACTTC. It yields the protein CASSPRRYEQYF.

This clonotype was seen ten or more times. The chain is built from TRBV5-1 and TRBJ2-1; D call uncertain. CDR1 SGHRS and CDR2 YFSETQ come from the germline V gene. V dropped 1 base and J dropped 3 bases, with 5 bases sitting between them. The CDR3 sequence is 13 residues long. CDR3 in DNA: TGCGCCAGCAGCTTGAACAGCTACAATGAGCAGTTCTTC. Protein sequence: CASSLNSYNEQFF.

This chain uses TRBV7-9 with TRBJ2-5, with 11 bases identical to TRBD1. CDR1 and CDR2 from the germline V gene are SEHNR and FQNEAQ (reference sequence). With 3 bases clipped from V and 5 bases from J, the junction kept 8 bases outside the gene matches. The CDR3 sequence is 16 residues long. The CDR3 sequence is CASSFGDRGKRETQYF. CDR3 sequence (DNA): TGTGCCAGCAGCTTCGGGGACAGGGGGAAGCGGGAGACCCAGTACTTC.

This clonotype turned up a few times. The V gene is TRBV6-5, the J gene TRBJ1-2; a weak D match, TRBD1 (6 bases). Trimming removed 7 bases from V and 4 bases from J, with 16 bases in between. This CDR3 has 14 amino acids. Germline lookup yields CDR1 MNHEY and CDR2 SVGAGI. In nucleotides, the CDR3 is TGTGCCAGCACCGAGGGGGGGGGCGCCTATGGCTACACCTTC. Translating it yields CASTEGGGAYGYTF.

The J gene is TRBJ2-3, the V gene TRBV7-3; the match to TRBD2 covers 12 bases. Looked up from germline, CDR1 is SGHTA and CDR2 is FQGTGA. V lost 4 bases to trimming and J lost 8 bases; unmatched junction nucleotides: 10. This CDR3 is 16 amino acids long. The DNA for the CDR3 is TGTGCCAGCAGCTCCGGACTAGCGGGGCCCAGGGGTACGCAGTATTTT. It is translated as CASSSGLAGPRGTQYF.

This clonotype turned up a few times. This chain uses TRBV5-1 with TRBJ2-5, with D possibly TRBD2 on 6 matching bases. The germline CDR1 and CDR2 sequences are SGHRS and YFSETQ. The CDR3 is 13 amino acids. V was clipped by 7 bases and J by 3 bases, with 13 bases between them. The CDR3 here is CASRAGGKETQYF. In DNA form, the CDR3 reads TGCGCCAGCCGGGCCGGGGGAAAAGAGACCCAGTACTTC.

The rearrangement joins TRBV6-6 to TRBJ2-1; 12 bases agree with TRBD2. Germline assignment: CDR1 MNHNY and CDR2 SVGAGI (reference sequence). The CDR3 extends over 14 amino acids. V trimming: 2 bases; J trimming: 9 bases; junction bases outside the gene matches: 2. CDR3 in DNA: TGTGCCAGCAGTTACGGACTAGCGGGGTTTGAGCAGTTCTTC. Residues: CASSYGLAGFEQFF.

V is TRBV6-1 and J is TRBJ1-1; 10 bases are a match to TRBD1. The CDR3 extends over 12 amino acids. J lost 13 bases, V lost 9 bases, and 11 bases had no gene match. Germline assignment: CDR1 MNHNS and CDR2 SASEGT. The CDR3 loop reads CASTDRTGGDFF. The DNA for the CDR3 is TGTGCCAGTACGGACCGGACAGGGGGGGATTTCTTT.

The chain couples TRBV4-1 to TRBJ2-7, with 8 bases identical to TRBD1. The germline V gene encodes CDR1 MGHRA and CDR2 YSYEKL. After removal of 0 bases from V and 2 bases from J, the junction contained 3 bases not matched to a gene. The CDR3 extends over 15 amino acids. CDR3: CASSQEDRVPYEQYF. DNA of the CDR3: TGCGCCAGCAGCCAAGAGGACAGGGTCCCCTACGAGCAGTACTTC.

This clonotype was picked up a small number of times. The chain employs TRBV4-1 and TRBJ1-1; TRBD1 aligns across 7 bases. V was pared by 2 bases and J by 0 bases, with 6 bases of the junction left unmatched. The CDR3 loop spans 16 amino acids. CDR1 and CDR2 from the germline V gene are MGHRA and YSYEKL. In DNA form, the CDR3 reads TGCGCCAGCAGCCAAAGGGGGCAGGGATTGAACACTGAAGCTTTCTTT. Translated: CASSQRGQGLNTEAFF.

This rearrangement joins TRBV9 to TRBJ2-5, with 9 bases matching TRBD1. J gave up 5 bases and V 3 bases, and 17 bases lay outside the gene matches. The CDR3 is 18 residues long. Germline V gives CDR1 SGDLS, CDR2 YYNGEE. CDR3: CASSGGTGSPIRTETQYF. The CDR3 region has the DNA TGTGCCAGCAGCGGTGGGACAGGGAGTCCCATTCGAACGGAGACCCAGTACTTC.

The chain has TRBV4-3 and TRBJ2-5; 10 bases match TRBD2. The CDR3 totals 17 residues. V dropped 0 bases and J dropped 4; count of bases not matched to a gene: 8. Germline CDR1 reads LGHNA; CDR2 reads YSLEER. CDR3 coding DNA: TGCGCCAGCAGCCAAGATGGTCCAGCGGGGGGGATAGAGACCCAGTACTTC. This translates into CASSQDGPAGGIETQYF.

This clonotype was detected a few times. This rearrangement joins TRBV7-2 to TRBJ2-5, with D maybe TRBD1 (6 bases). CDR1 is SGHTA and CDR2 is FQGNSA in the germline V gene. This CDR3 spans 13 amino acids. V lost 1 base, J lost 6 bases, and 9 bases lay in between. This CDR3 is CASSLVRGQTQYF. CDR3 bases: TGTGCCAGCAGCTTAGTCAGGGGTCAGACCCAGTACTTC.

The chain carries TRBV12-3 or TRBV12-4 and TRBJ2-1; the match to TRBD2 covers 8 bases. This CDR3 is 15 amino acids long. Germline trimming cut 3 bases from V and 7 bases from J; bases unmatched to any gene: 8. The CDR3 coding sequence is TGTGCCAGCAGTTTCTTGGCGGGGGGCACAAATGAGCAGTTCTTC. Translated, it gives CASSFLAGGTNEQFF.

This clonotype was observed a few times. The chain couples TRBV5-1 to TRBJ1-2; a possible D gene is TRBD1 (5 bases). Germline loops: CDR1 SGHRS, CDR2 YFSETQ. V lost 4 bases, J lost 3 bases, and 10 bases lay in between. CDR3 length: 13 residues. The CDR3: CASSAGRDYGYTF. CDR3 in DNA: TGCGCCAGCAGCGCAGGGAGGGACTATGGCTACACCTTC.

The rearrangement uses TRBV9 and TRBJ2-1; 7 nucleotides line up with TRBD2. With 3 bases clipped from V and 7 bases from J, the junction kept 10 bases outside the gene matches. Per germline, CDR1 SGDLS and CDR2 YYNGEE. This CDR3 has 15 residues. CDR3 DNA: TGTGCCAGCAGCGCTACAGGTCGGCGGGGGAATGAGCAGTTCTTC. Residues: CASSATGRRGNEQFF.